The T cell receptor (beta chain) described here comes from a study of CD8 T cells in Susac syndrome. TCR beta was sequenced from blood CD8+ and CD4+ T cells. When the RNA was reverse transcribed, random hexamers were used with an input of 0.5 to 1 ug. Via MiXCR, TCRdb re-called the immunoSEQ multiplex PCR reads, giving one row per CDR3 protein. Among some 130,000 distinct CDR3 sequences, roughly 94% were seen once, and the ten largest hold less than 0.15%. V shed 0 bases and J shed 3 bases, with 5 bases lying between them. This CDR3 is built from 13 residues. Germline V lookup: CDR1 SGHTA, CDR2 FQGTGA.

The TCR comes from a human donor with multiple sclerosis. The V gene is TRBV7-3, the J gene TRBJ1-1, with a tentative D call TRBD1 (5 bases). Sequenced input: CD4+ T cells from PBMCs. The CDR3 DNA reads as TGTGCCAGCAGCTTAACCAGGGACACTGAAGCTTTCTTT. Amino acids: CASSLTRDTEAFF.